This T cell receptor (beta chain) is from a study of T-cell reconstitution after alpha-beta-depleted transplantation in children. Study results and limitations: About two months after transplant, alpha-beta T cells reportedly came from several hundred expanded graft clones. At one year after transplant, newly produced T cells mostly accounted for T-cell counts and diversity.

Remarks on this clonotype: What it recognizes is unknown.

Germline V gene lookup returns CDR1 MNHEY and CDR2 SMNVEV (reference sequence). The CDR3 has 19 residues. The V gene end was trimmed by 5 bases and the J gene end by 0 bases; junction bases not matched to a gene: 16. Library preparation (for TCRbeta) was performed with unique molecular identifiers. TCRdb passed the PCR reads through MiXCR, listing each CDR3 protein once. The data hold 250,000 to 350,000 distinct CDR3 sequences, with 20% to 30% observed a single time. The sequencing here drew on PBMCs, mostly from graft donor cells, taken 180 days after TCRalphabeta/CD19-depleted stem cell transplant. The chain combines TRBV27 with TRBJ2-7; 10 bases agree with TRBD2. The source of this sequence is a male patient aged 10-17 years who had a stem cell transplant for acute lymphoblastic leukemia, so the T cells may come from the graft donor. CDR3 loop: CASSPDRRLAGAGSYEQYF. For the CDR3, the DNA is TGTGCCAGCAGTCCGGACAGGCGCCTAGCGGGAGCCGGCTCCTACGAGCAGTACTTC.